This TCR beta chain was recorded in a study of preoperative IRX-2 immunotherapy in early breast cancer (dated by TCRdb to about 2019). Per the publication, the treatment or condition label means: preoperative locoregional IRX-2 cytokine immunotherapy. The samples were obtained from a phase Ib study that tested preoperative, locoregional IRX-2 cytokine immunotherapy meant to prime immune responses. Patients with early-stage breast cancer who were given IRX-2 before surgery served as donors. Library construction relied on the immunoSEQ multiplex PCR assay. The source is immuneACCESS, and TCRdb retained only in-frame sequences with V and J called. Part of the clones is not carried over; for the studies checked, unresolved V genes explain less than half of this, and the remainder is unexplained. Present in this sample are roughly 45,000 clones, around 96% of which were seen just once. Together, the top ten hold 1.6% of the sample.

CDR3 length: 11 amino acids, cysteine to phenylalanine. Solely the CDR3 DNA is kept, with 33 bases framed from the first base. For CDR1 and CDR2, the germline V gene (reference sequence) lists DFQATT and SNEGSKA. In the case of this clone: There is no known antigen for this receptor. No per-base quality is available; no much larger clone lies one base away.

The origin of this receptor is a human donor with breast cancer. The chain is encoded by TRBV20-1 joined to TRBJ2-5; TRBD1 fits 8 bases in the junction. This specimen consisted of tumor tissue, obtained after IRX-2 immunotherapy. The CDR3 has the sequence CGERQGETQYF. The DNA sequence is as follows: TGCGGGGAGAGACAGGGGGAGACCCAGTACTTC.